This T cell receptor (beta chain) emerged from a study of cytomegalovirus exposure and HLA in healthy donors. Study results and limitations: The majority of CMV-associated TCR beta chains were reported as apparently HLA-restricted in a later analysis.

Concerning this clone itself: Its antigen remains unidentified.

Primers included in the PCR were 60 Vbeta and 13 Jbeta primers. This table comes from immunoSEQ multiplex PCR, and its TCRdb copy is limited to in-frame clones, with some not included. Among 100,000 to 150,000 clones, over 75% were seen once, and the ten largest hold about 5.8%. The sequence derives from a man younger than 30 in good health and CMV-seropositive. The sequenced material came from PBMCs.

CDR3: CASSTTGRTGELFF. The CDR3 nucleotides are TGTGCCAGTAGTACAACAGGTCGCACCGGGGAGCTGTTTTTT. The rearrangement links TRBV19 to TRBJ2-2; the D gene is possibly TRBD1 (5 bases). V lost 4 bases and J 4 bases, leaving 10 bases between the germline ends. CDR3 length: 14 amino acids. Germline V gene data show CDR1 as LNHDA and CDR2 as SQIVND (reference sequence).